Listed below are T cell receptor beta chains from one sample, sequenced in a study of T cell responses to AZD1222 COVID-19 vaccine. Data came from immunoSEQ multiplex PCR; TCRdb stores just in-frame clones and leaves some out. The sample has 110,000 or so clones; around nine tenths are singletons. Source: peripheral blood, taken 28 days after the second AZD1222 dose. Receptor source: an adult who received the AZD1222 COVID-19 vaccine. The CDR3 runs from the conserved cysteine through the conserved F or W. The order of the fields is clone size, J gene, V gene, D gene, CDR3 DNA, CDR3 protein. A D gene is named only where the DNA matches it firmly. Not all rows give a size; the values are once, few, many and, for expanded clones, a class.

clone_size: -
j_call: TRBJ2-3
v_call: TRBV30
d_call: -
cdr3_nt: TGTGCCTGGACAACCTCTAGCACAGATACGCAGTATTTT
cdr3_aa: CAWTTSSTDTQYF

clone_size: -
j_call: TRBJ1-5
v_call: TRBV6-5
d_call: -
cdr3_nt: TGTGCCAGCAGTTCTCGAGGGACGTTAAGCAATCAGCCCCAGCATTTT
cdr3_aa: CASSSRGTLSNQPQHF

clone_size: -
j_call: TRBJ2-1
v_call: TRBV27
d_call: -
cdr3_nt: TGTGCCAGCACCCTGGGTGGGGGACCCTACAATGAGCAGTTCTTC
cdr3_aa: CASTLGGGPYNEQFF

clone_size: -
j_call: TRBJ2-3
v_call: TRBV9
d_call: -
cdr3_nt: TGTGCCAGCAGCTTCGGGGGAGAAGATACGCAGTATTTT
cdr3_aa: CASSFGGEDTQYF

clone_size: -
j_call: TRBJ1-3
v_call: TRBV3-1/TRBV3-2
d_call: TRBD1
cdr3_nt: TGTGCCAGCAGCCAAAGTGGGACAGCTAGATCCTCTGGAAACACCATATATTTT
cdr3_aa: CASSQSGTARSSGNTIYF

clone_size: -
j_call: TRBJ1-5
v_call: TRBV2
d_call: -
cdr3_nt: TGTGCCAGCAGTGCTGAGGATCAGCCCCAGCATTTT
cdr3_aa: CASSAEDQPQHF

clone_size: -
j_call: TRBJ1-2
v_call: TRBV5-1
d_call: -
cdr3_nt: TGCGCCAGCAGCTTGGGGCAGGATGGCTACACCTTC
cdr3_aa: CASSLGQDGYTF

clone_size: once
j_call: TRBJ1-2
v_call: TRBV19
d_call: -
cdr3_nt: TGTGCCAGTAGTGCCCGGGACGGATTAATCTATGGCTACACCTTC
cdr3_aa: CASSARDGLIYGYTF

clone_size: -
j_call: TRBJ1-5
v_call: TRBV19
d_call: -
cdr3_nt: TGTGCCAGTAGTATAGGAGTAGGTGATGGGGGTCAGCCCCAGCATTTT
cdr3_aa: CASSIGVGDGGQPQHF

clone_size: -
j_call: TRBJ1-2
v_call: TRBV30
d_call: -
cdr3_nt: TGTGCCTGGAGCAAAGGGCCTAGAGGGGCCTATGGCTACACCTTC
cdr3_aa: CAWSKGPRGAYGYTF

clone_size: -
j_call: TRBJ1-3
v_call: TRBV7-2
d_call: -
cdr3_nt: TGTGCCAGCAGCCCGTCCTCAGCCGGGAACACCATATATTTT
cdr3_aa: CASSPSSAGNTIYF

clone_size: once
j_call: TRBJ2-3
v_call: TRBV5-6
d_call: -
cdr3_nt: TGTGCCAGCAGCTTGGGGGGCGGGGCATTCGCAGATACGCAGTATTTT
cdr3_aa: CASSLGGGAFADTQYF

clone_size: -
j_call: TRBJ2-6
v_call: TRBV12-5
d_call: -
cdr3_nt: TGTGCTAGTGGTTTGTTCGGGGCCAACGTCCTGACTTTC
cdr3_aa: CASGLFGANVLTF

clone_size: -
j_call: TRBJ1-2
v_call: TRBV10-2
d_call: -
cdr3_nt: TGCGCCAGCAGCGAGGGGAATGGCTACACCTTC
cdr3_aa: CASSEGNGYTF

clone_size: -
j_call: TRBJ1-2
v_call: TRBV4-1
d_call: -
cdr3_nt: TGCGCCAGCAGCCAAGATGGTAGTCAGGGTATAGCTAACTATGGCTACACCTTC
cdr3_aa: CASSQDGSQGIANYGYTF

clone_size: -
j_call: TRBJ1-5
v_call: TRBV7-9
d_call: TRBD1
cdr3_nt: TGTGCCAGCAGCGTTGGGACAGCGATCGATCAGCCCCAGCATTTT
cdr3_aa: CASSVGTAIDQPQHF

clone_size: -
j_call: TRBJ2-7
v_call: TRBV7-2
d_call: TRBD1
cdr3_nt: TGTGCCAGCAGCTCAACCGGGACAGGGGTGAGGGAGCAGTACTTC
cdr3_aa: CASSSTGTGVREQYF

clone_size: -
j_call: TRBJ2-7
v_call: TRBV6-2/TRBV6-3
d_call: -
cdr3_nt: TGTGCCAGCAGTTCGGGGGGCTTCATTGCCTACGAGCAGTACTTC
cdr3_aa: CASSSGGFIAYEQYF

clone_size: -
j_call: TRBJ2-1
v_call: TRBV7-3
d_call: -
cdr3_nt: TGTGCCAGCAGCTCCTCCCTGGGGCCTAGCTCCTACAATGAGCAGTTCTTC
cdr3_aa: CASSSSLGPSSYNEQFF

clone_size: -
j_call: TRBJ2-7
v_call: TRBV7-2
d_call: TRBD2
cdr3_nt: TGTGCCAGCAGCCATAGCGGGGGGACTCACGAGCAGTACTTC
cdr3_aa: CASSHSGGTHEQYF

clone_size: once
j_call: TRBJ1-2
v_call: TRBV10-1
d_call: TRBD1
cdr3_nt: TGCGCCACCATGGGCGGGACAGAACTCTATGGCTACACCTTC
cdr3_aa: CATMGGTELYGYTF

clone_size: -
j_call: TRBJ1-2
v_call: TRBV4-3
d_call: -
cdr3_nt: TGCGCCAGCAGCCAAGATTTCGAGGGGGAATGGGATGGCTACACCTTC
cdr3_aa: CASSQDFEGEWDGYTF

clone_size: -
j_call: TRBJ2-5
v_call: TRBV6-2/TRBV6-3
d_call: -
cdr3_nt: TGTGCCAGCAGTTATAGGCAGAGAGAGACCCAGTACTTC
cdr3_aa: CASSYRQRETQYF

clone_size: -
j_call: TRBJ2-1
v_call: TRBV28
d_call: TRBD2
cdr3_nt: TGTGCCAGCAGAACCCTAGCGGGAGTCGGGGATGAGCAGTTCTTC
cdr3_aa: CASRTLAGVGDEQFF

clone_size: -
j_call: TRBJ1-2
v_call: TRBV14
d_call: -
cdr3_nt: TGTGCCAGCAGCCCCGACGCCCTCTATGGCTACACCTTC
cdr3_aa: CASSPDALYGYTF

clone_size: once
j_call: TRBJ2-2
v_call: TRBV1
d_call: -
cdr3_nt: TGCACCAGCAGCCAAGATAGGTCCGGGCGCGCCGGGGAGCTGTTTTTT
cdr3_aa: CTSSQDRSGRAGELFF

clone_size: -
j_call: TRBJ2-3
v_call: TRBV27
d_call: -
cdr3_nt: TGTGCCAGCAGCCGAGGGACCGCGGTCCTGGGGATAGATACGCAGTATTTT
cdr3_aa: CASSRGTAVLGIDTQYF